This TCR beta chain derives from a study of blood T cell repertoires in COVID-19. In the study overall: Sites across the United States, Italy and Spain contributed samples from acute and convalescent COVID-19. In each case, the material was cDNA or gDNA derived from T cells, B-cell-depleted T cells, or PBMCs.

After removal of 2 bases from V and 5 bases from J, the junction contained 3 bases not matched to a gene. Germline-derived CDR1 and CDR2 are SEHNR and FQNEAQ (reference sequence). This CDR3 has 15 residues. Original data processing: Amplification with reference gene primers provided the estimates of nucleated cell counts. Assay used: immunoSEQ multiplex PCR; TCRdb lists only in-frame clones, some missing. The V and J calls and clone size were taken over from that table, and D and trimming were inferred from the DNA. Here the sample spans approximately 210,000 clones, 88% being singletons. V is TRBV7-9 and J is TRBJ1-6; 7 bases fit TRBD1. The TCR originated in a human donor in a cohort sampled during active COVID-19. Sequencing was performed on peripheral blood. CDR3 protein: CASSLRQGNNSPLHF. CDR3 DNA: TGTGCCAGCAGCTTAAGACAGGGAAATAATTCACCCCTCCACTTT.